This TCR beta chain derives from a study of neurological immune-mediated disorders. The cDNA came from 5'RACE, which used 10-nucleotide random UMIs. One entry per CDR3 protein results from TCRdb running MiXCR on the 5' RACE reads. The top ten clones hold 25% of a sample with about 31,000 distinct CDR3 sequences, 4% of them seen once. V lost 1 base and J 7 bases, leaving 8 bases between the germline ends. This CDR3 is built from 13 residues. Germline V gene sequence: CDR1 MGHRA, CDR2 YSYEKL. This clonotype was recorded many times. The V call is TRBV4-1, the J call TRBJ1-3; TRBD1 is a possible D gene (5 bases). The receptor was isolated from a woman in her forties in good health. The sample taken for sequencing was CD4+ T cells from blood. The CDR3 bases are TGCGCCAGCAGCCAAGTGGGGCGGAACACCATATATTTT. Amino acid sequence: CASSQVGRNTIYF.